This is a list of T cell receptor beta chains from one sample in a study of PD-1 blockade in classical Hodgkin lymphoma. Sequencing used immunoSEQ multiplex PCR; TCRdb keeps in-frame clones, though not all of them. Of around 20,000 clones in the sample, around 80% are singletons; the top ten hold around 7.7%. The sequenced sample was peripheral blood mononuclear cells (PBMCs), obtained before the second cycle of nivolumab. Receptors were obtained from a human donor with classical Hodgkin lymphoma. The CDR3 runs from the conserved cysteine through the conserved F or W. Each record gives: V gene, clone size, D gene, J gene, CDR3 protein, CDR3 DNA. The D gene is left open where the match is weak. Only part of the rows carry a size: once, few, many, or a class if the clone is expanded.

v_gene: TRBV6-5
abundance: once
d_gene: .
j_gene: TRBJ1-1
CDR3aa: CASSYGGSAEAFF
CDR3nt: TGTGCCAGCAGTTACGGCGGCAGCGCTGAAGCTTTCTTT

v_gene: TRBV4-1
abundance: .
d_gene: TRBD1
j_gene: TRBJ1-1
CDR3aa: CASSHPRHTGVGSTEAFF
CDR3nt: TGCGCCAGCAGCCACCCGAGACACACAGGGGTGGGGAGCACTGAAGCTTTCTTT

v_gene: TRBV27
abundance: .
d_gene: .
j_gene: TRBJ2-1
CDR3aa: CASSPQRRSSYNEQFF
CDR3nt: TGTGCCAGCAGTCCCCAGCGGCGTAGCTCCTACAATGAGCAGTTCTTC

v_gene: TRBV5-6
abundance: .
d_gene: .
j_gene: TRBJ2-6
CDR3aa: CASSLRRNSGANVLTF
CDR3nt: TGTGCCAGCAGCTTGAGGAGAAACTCTGGGGCCAACGTCCTGACTTTC

v_gene: TRBV7-2
abundance: .
d_gene: .
j_gene: TRBJ1-1
CDR3aa: CASSLVFVNTEAFF
CDR3nt: TGTGCCAGCAGCTTAGTGTTTGTGAACACTGAAGCTTTCTTT

v_gene: TRBV7-9
abundance: few
d_gene: .
j_gene: TRBJ1-6
CDR3aa: CASSLVSGYNSPLHF
CDR3nt: TGTGCCAGCAGCTTAGTCTCTGGGTACAATTCACCCCTCCACTTT

v_gene: TRBV10-3
abundance: .
d_gene: .
j_gene: TRBJ1-3
CDR3aa: CAISDRAGNTIYF
CDR3nt: TGTGCCATCAGTGACAGGGCTGGAAACACCATATATTTT

v_gene: TRBV4-1
abundance: few
d_gene: TRBD1
j_gene: TRBJ1-6
CDR3aa: CASSQTGARNSPLHF
CDR3nt: TGCGCCAGCAGCCAAACAGGGGCGAGGAATTCACCCCTCCACTTT

v_gene: TRBV6-6
abundance: .
d_gene: .
j_gene: TRBJ1-6
CDR3aa: CASTGTTDSPLHF
CDR3nt: TGTGCCAGCACAGGGACGACGGATTCACCCCTCCACTTT

v_gene: TRBV4-2
abundance: .
d_gene: .
j_gene: TRBJ2-3
CDR3aa: CASSQGAGTSDTQYF
CDR3nt: TGTGCCAGCAGCCAAGGGGCAGGGACGTCAGATACGCAGTATTTT